This record concerns one T cell receptor beta chain sequence. No antigen is known for it. This record belongs to a study of T cell responses to AZD1222 COVID-19 vaccine. TCRdb's table, derived via immunoSEQ multiplex PCR, lists solely in-frame clones and lacks some. The profile shows about 100,000 clones, 90% to 95% of them singletons. Study-level points and caveats: Following two doses of AZD1222, Spike-specific TCR breadth and depth rose. Mapped onto spike, vaccine-associated CD4 TCRs spanned it and were dominant at 160-218 and 743-854.

This specimen consisted of peripheral blood, obtained on day 0 of AZD1222 vaccination. This TCR derives from an adult in good health.

CDR3 nucleotide sequence: TGTGCCAGCAGCGACTCGGGAATGGGTGGTACGACCGGGGAGCTGTTTTTT. It is translated as CASSDSGMGGTTGELFF. The chain links TRBV13 to TRBJ2-2; D is perhaps TRBD2 (5 bases). The CDR3 extends over 17 amino acids. Germline V gene data show CDR1 as PRHDT and CDR2 as FYEKMQ (reference sequence). V lost 5 bases and J 5 bases, leaving 21 bases between the germline ends.